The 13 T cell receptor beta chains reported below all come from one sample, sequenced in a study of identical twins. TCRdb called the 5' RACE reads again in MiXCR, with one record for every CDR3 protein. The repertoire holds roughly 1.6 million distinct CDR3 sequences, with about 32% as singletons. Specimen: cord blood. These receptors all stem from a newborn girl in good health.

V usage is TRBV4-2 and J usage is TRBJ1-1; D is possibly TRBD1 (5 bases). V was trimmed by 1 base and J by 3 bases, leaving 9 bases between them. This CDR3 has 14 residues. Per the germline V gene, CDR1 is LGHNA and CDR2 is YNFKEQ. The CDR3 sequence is CASSQAGRDTEAFF. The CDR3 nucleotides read TGTGCCAGCAGCCAAGCGGGACGGGACACTGAAGCTTTCTTT.

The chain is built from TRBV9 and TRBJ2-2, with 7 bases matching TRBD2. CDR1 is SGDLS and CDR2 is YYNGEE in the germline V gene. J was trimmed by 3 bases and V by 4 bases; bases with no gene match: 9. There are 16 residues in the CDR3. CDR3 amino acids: CASSPRDYLYTGELFF. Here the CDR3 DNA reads TGTGCCAGCAGCCCCCGGGACTACCTTTACACCGGGGAGCTGTTTTTT.

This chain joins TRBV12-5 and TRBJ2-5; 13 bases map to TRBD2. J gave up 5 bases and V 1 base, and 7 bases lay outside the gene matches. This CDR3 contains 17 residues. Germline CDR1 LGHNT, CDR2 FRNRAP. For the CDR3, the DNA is TGTGCTAGTGGTTTGGCCCAGACTAGCGGGGGGCCGGAGACCCAGTACTTC. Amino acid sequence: CASGLAQTSGGPETQYF.

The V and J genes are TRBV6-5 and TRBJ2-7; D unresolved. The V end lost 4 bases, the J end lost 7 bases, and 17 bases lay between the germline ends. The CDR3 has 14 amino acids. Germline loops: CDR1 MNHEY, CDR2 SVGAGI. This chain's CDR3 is CASSSAPRDDEQYF. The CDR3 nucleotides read TGTGCCAGCAGTTCTGCGCCTAGGGATGATGAGCAGTACTTC.

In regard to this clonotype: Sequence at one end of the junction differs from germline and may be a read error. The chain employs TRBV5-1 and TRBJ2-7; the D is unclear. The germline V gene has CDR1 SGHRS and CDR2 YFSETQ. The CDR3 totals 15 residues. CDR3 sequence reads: CASSWTRILLYEQYF. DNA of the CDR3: TGTGCCAGCAGCTGGACCAGGATCCTCCTCTACGAGCAGTACTTC.

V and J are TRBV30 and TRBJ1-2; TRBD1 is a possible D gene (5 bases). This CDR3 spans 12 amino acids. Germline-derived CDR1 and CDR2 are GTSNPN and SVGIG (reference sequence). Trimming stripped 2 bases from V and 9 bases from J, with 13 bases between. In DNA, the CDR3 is TGTGCCTGGAGTTCGCGGGGGAGTCGCTACACCTTC. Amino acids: CAWSSRGSRYTF.

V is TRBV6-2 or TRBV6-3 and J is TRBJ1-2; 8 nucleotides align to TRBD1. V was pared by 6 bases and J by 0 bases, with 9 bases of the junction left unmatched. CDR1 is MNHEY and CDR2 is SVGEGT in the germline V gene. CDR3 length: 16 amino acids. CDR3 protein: CASSFGQGGSNYGYTF. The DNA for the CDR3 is TGTGCCAGCAGCTTCGGACAGGGAGGCTCTAACTATGGCTACACCTTC.

CDR3 sequence (DNA): TGTGCCAGCATCGCAGGGAACACCGGGGAGCTGTTTTTT. It specifies CASIAGNTGELFF. The chain has TRBV28 and TRBJ2-2; no clear D. V dropped 7 bases and J dropped 1 base, with 7 bases sitting between them. Germline V lookup: CDR1 MDHEN, CDR2 SYDVKM. The CDR3 covers 13 residues.

CDR3 protein: CASSLDLAGNNEQFF. CDR3 nucleotide sequence: TGTGCCAGCAGCTTAGACCTAGCGGGGAATAATGAGCAGTTCTTC. The chain is built from TRBV7-6 and TRBJ2-1, with 9 nucleotides matching TRBD2. The CDR3 totals 15 residues. V shed 1 base, J shed 7 bases, and the junction held 5 bases outside the gene matches. Per germline, CDR1 SGHVS and CDR2 FNYEAQ. Based on the CDR3 plus reference TRBV7-6 and TRBJ2-1, the full variable domain is GAGVSQSPRYKVTKRGQDVALRCDPISGHVSLYWYRQALGQGPEFLTYFNYEAQQDKSGLPNDRFSAERPEGSISTLTIQRTEQRDSAMYRCASSLDLAGNNEQFFGPGTRLTVL.

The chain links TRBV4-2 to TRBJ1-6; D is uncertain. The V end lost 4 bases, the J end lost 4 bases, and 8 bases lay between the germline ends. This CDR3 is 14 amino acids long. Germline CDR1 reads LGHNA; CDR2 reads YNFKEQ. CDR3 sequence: CASSRPIYNSPLHF. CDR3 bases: TGTGCCAGCAGCCGACCCATTTATAATTCACCCCTCCACTTT.

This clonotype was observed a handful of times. The CDR3 sequence is CASSVTSVETQYF. CDR3 in DNA: TGTGCCAGCTCCGTTACTAGCGTAGAGACCCAGTACTTC. The chain joins TRBV18 to TRBJ2-5, with 7 bases lining up with TRBD2. The germline gives CDR1 KGHSH, CDR2 LQKENI. V lost 6 bases, J lost 4 bases, and 5 bases stayed unmatched. CDR3 length: 13 amino acids.

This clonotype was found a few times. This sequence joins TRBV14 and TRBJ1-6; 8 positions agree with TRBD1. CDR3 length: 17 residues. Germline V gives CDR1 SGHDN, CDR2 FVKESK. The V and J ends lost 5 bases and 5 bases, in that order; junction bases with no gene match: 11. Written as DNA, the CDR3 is TGTGCCAGCAGCGAGGGGGTGACAGGGGCCCATAATTCACCCCTCCACTTT. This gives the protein CASSEGVTGAHNSPLHF.

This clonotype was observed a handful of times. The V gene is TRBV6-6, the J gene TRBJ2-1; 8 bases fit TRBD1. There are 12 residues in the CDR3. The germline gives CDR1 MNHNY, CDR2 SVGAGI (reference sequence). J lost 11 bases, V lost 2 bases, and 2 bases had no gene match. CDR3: CASSYRQGQQFF. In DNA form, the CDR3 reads TGTGCCAGCAGTTACAGACAGGGGCAGCAGTTCTTC.